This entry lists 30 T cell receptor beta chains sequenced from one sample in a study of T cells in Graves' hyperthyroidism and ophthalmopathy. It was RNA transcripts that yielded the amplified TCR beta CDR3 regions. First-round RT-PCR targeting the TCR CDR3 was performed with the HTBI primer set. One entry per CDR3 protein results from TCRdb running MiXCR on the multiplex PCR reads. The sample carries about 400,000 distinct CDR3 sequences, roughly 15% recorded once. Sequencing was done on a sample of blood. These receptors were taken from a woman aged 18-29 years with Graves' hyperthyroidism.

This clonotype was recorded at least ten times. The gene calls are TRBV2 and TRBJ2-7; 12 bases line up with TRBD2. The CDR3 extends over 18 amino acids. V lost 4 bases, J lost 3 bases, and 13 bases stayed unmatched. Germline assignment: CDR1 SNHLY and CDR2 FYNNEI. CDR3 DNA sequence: TGTGCCAGCAGTGCCGGGACTAGCGGGCCCGCAGGGGGCTACGAGCAGTACTTC. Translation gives CASSAGTSGPAGGYEQYF. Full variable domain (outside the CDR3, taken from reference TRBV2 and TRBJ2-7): EPEVTQTPSHQVTQMGQEVILRCVPISNHLYFYWYRQILGQKVEFLVSFYNNEISEKSEIFDDQFSVERPDGSNFTLKIRSTKLEDSAMYFCASSAGTSGPAGGYEQYFGPGTRLTVT.

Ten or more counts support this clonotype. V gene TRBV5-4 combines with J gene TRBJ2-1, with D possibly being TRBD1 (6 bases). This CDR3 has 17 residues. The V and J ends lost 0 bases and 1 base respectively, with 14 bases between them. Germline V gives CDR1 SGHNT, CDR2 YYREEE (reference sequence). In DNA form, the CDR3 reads TGTGCCAGCAGCTTGGTAGTGGGGGCTGGGTCCTACAATGAGCAGTTCTTC. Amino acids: CASSLVVGAGSYNEQFF.

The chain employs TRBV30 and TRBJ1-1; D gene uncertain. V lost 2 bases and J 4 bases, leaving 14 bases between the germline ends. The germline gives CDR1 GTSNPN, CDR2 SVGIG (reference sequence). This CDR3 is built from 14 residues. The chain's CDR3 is CAWSTIPMSTEAFF. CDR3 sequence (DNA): TGTGCCTGGAGTACCATTCCGATGAGCACTGAAGCTTTCTTT.

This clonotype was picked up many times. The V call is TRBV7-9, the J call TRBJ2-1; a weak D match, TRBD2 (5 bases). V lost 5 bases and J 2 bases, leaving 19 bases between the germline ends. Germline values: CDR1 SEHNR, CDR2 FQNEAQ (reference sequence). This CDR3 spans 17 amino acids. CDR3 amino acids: CASSPRMDSNPYNEQFF. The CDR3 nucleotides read TGTGCCAGCAGCCCAAGGATGGACTCCAACCCCTACAATGAGCAGTTCTTC.

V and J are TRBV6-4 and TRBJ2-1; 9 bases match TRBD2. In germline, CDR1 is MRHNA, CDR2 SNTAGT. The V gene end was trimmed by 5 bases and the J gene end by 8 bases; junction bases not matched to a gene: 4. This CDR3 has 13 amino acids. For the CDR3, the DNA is TGTGCCAGCAGTCTTAGCGGGGGCTATGAGCAGTTCTTC. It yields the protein CASSLSGGYEQFF.

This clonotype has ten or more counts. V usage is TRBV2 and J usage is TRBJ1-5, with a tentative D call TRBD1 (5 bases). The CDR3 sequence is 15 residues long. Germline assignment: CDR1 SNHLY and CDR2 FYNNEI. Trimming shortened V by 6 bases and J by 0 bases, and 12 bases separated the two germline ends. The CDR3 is CASRSGRNSNQPQHF. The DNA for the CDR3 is TGTGCCAGCAGATCAGGGCGGAATAGCAATCAGCCCCAGCATTTT.

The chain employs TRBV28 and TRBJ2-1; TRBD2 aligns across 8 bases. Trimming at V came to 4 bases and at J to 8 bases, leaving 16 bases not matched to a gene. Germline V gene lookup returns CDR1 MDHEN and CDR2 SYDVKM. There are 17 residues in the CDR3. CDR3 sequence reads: CASSSLVDSGIVYEQFF. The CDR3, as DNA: TGTGCCAGCAGTTCCCTCGTGGATAGCGGGATAGTTTATGAGCAGTTCTTC.

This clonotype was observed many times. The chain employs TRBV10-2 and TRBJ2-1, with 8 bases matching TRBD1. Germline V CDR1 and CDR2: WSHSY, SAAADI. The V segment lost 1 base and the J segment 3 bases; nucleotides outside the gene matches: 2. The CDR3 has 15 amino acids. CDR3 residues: CASSEFGQGYNEQFF. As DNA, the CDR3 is TGCGCCAGCAGTGAGTTCGGACAGGGCTACAATGAGCAGTTCTTC.

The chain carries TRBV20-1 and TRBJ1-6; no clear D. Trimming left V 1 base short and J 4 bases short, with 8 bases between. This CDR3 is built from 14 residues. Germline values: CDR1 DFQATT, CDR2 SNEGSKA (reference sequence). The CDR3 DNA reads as TGCAGTGCTAGAGTCGGGCTGTATAATTCACCCCTCCACTTT. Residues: CSARVGLYNSPLHF.

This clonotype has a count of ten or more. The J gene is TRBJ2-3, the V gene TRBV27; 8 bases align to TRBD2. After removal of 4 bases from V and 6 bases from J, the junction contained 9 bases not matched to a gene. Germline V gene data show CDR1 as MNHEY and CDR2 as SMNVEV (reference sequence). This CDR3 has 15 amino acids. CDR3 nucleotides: TGTGCCAGCAGTTCATTTCAGGGCGGGGGGGATACGCAGTATTTT. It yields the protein CASSSFQGGGDTQYF.

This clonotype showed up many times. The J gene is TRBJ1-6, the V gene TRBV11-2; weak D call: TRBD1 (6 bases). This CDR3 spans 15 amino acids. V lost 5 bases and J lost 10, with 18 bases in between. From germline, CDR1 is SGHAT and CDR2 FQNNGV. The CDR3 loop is CASSQEGTGLSPLHF. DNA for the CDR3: TGTGCCAGCAGCCAAGAAGGAACAGGGTTGTCACCCCTCCACTTT.

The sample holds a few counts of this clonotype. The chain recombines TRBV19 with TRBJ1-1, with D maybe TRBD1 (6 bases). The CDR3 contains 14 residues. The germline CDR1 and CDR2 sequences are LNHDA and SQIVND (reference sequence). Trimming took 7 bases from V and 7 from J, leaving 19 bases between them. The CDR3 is CASTPAAGGSEAFF. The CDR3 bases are TGTGCCAGTACACCCGCAGCCGGGGGCAGTGAAGCTTTCTTT.

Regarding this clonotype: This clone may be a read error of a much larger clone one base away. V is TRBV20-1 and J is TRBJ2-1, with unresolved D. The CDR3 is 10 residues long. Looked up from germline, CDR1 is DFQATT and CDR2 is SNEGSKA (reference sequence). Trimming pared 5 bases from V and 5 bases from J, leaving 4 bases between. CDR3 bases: TGCAGTGCTTACCACAATGAGCAGTTCTTC. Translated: CSAYHNEQFF.

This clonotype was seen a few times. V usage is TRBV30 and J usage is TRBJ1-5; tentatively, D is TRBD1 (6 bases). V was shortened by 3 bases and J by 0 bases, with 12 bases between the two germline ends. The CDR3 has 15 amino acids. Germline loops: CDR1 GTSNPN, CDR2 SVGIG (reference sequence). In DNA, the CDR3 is TGTGCCTGGAGGGGTCAGGGGACTAGCAATCAGCCCCAGCATTTT. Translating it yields CAWRGQGTSNQPQHF.

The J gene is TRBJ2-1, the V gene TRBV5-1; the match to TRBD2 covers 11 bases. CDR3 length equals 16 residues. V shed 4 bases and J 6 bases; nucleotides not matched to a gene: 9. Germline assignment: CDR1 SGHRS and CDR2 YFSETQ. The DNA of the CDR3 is TGCGCCAGCAGCGTTACCGGGACTAGCGGATGCAATGAGCAGTTCTTC. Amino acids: CASSVTGTSGCNEQFF.

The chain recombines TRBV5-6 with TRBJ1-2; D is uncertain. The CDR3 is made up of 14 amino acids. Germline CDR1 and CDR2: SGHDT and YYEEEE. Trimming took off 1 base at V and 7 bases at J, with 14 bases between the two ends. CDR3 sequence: CASSLSLQGLGYTF. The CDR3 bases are TGTGCCAGCAGCTTGAGCCTTCAAGGGCTTGGCTACACCTTC.

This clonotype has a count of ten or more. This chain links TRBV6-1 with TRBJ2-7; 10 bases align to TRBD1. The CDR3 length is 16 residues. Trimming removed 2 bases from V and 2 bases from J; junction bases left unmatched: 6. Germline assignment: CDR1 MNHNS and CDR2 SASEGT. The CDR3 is CASSERPGTGAYEQYF. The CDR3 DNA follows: TGTGCCAGCAGTGAACGTCCCGGGACAGGGGCCTACGAGCAGTACTTC.

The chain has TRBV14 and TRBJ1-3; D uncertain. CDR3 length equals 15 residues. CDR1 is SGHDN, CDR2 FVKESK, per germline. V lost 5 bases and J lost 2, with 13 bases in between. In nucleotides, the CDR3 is TGTGCCAGCAGCGTTTCAAGGGTCCCTGGAAACACCATATATTTT. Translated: CASSVSRVPGNTIYF.

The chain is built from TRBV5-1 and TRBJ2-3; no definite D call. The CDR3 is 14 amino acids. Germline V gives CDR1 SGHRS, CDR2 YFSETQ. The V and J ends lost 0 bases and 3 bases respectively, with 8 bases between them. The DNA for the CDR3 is TGCGCCAGCAGCTTGGGTCAGGAAACAGATACGCAGTATTTT. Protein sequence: CASSLGQETDTQYF.

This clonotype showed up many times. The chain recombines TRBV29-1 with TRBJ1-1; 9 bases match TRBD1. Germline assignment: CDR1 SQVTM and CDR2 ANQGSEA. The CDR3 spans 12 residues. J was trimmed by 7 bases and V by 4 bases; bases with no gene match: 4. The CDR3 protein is CSVGDRDIEAFF. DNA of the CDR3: TGCAGCGTTGGGGACAGGGACATTGAAGCTTTCTTT.

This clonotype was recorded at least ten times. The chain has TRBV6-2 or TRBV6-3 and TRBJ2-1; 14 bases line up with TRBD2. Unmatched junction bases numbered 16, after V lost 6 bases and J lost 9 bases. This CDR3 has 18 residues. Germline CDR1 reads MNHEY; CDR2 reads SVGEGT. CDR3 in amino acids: CASRLKTSGRAFFLEQFF. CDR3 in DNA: TGTGCCAGCAGACTCAAGACTAGCGGGAGGGCCTTTTTTCTTGAGCAGTTCTTC.

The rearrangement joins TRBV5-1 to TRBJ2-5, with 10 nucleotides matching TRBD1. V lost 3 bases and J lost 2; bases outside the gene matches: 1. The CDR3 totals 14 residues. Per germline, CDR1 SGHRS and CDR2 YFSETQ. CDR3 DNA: TGCGCCAGCAGCTGGGGACAGGGGCAAGAGACCCAGTACTTC. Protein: CASSWGQGQETQYF.

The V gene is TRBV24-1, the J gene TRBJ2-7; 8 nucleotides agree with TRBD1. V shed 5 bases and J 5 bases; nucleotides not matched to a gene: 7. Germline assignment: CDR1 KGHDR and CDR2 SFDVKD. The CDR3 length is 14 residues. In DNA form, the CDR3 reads TGTGCCACCAGTGGAGTGACAGGGGAAAACGAGCAGTACTTC. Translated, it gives CATSGVTGENEQYF.

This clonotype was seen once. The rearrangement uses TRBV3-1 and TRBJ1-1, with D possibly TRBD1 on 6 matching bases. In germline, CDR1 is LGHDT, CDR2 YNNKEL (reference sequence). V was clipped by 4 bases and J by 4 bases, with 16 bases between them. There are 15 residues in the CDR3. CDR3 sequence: CASSPYREALTEAFF. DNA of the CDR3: TGTGCCAGCAGCCCTTACAGGGAGGCGCTCACTGAAGCTTTCTTT.

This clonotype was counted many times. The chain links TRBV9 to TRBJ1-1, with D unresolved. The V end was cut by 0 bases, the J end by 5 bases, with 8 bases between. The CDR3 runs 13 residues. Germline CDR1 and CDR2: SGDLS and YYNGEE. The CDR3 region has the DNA TGTGCCAGCAGCGTAGAGGGAAAAACTGAAGCTTTCTTT. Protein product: CASSVEGKTEAFF.

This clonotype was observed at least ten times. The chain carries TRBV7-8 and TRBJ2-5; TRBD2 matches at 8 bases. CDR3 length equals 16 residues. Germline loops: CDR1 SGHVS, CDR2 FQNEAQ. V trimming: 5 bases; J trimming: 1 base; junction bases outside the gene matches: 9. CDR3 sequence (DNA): TGTGCCAGCAGCCAAAGTGAACTAGCGGTCCAAGAGACCCAGTACTTC. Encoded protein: CASSQSELAVQETQYF.

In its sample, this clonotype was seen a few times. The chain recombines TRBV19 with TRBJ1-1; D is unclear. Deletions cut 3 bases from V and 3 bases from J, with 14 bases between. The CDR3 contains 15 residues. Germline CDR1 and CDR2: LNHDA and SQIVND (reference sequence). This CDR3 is CASSILPGDYTEAFF. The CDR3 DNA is TGTGCCAGTAGTATTTTGCCAGGTGACTACACTGAAGCTTTCTTT.

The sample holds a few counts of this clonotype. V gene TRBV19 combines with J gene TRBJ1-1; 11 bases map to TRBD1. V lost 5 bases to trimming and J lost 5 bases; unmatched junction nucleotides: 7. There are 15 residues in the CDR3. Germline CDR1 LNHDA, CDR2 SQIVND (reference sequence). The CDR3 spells CASSAGQGVKTEAFF. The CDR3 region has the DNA TGTGCCAGTAGTGCGGGACAGGGGGTTAAAACTGAAGCTTTCTTT.

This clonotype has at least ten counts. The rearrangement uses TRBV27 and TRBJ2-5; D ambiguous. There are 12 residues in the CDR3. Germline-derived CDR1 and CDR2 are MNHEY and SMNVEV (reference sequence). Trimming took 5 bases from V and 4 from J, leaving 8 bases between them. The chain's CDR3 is CASSGVGETQYF. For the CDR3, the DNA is TGTGCCAGCAGTGGCGTCGGAGAGACCCAGTACTTC.

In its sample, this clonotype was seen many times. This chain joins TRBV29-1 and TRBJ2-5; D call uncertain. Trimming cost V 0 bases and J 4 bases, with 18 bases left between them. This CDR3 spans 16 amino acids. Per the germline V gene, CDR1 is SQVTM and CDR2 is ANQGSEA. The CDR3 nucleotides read TGCAGCGTTGAAGATCCGAGCCTTATACCGGTAGAGACCCAGTACTTC. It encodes CSVEDPSLIPVETQYF.